This T cell receptor (beta chain) is drawn from a study of cytomegalovirus exposure and HLA in healthy donors (dated by TCRdb to 2015 to 2018). As for the study more broadly: An earlier analysis of roughly 500 of the donors reported about 300 Gb of sequence data and around 120 million unique TCR beta sequences obtained from around 190 million T cells. Roughly 300 gigabases of sequencing data and approximately 84 million unique TCR sequences were included in an early release covering about 700 HLA-typed donors. The genetic ancestry cluster associated with self-reported Caucasian donors included over 80% of the 300 to 400 genotyped donors. The study was designed to test whether signatures of past pathogen exposure could be identified by cataloging public T cell receptors. The T cell repertoires of about 700 subjects were profiled by immunosequencing and related to cytomegalovirus serostatus. A separate validation cohort of approximately 130 different subjects was used in addition to the roughly 700-subject first cohort. High-throughput TCR immunosequencing, statistical association of individual TCRs with disease status, and machine learning were combined to predict cytomegalovirus infection status. To study patterns of TCR occurrence, a later analysis re-analyzed previously published TCR beta repertoires from 666 donors and added high-resolution HLA genotyping. The later analysis used no new phenotypic data to find candidate immune exposures, relying instead on TCR beta sequences and their occurrence across donors. An earlier analysis of nearly 600 of the donors applied high-throughput TCR beta sequencing to assess whether each TCR beta V gene segment acted as functional or pseudogenic. Alongside the repertoire data, information on donor age, sex, ethnicity and CMV serostatus was compiled. A later genetic analysis used genome-wide SNP genotypes for 398 of the 666 donors, treating that subset as a discovery cohort. Every repertoire in the discovery cohort had been generated on one and the same sequencing platform. Both class I and class II loci were covered by HLA typing, at four-digit resolution. Typing coverage differed by locus: A, B, C, DRB1 and DQB1 were typed in about 620-630 donors, DQA1 in about 550, DPA1 in approximately 610, and DPB1 in roughly 450. Four or five DR-DQ haplotypes were treated as single units for association and clustering because of strong linkage in the cohort. Among 300 to 450 genotyped donors of the cohort, an average of about 240,000 unique TCR beta nucleotide sequences were sequenced per donor, roughly 18% of them non-productive. What the work shows at the level of the full study, not this receptor alone: Strong co-occurrence of HLA alleles, especially DR and DQ, made assigning TCR associations to individual alleles difficult. For the cohort, immune exposure information was limited to CMV serostatus. Some IMGT-functional V segments, including TRBV6-2 and TRBV6-3, could not be told apart with the 87-base-pair reads, so those segments were excluded. According to the authors, the approach could potentially be generalized to other disease states and immunological phenotypes. According to a later genetic analysis, donors in an Asian-associated ancestry cluster had fewer N-insertions in productive TCRs than the roughly 660-donor mean. Only TCR beta chains were sequenced in this cohort, and the absence of alpha or paired-chain data limited detectable features. According to a later analysis, most CMV-associated TCR beta chains appeared to be HLA-restricted, and the HLA associations seemed to be driven largely by CMV exposure. In vitro tests confirmed that a few of the cytomegalovirus-associated TCR beta chains recognize cytomegalovirus antigens. A later analysis reported that several top co-occurrence clusters appeared linked to parvovirus B19, influenza, CMV and Epstein-Barr virus. Over 15 rarely observed V segments, including chromosome 9 orphons, were excluded from the earlier analysis of several hundred of the donors because counts were too low. The classifier was reported to diagnose cytomegalovirus status with high specificity and sensitivity in both the original and validation cohorts. A later genetic analysis associated a missense DCLRE1C variant with V-gene and J-gene trimming of TCR beta chains, and an independent cohort replicated the association. A total of roughly 160 TCR beta chains were listed by the study as associated with cytomegalovirus. A cluster of highly shared sequence variants was judged likely to represent a technical artifact of the sequencing pipeline. Across donors, most TCR sequences were observed very rarely, whereas some public TCRs were present in many individuals. Because HLA typing was missing for some donors at each locus, association tests included only the typed subset. At a false discovery rate of 0.05, a later analysis linked 16,951 TCR beta sequences to specific HLA alleles. The presence/absence analyses assumed that sequencing depth was roughly uniform across donors, and that assumption may not be true. Linkage disequilibrium might explain the correlated functional status among segregating V segments, but an unknown experimental factor could not be excluded. A further reported finding was that TCR beta sequences accurately predicted the HLA-A and HLA-B alleles for most subjects in the first cohort. In an earlier analysis of fewer than 750 of the donors, most TCR beta V segments were observed in productive rearrangements about 87% or about 30% of the time, broadly matching IMGT annotations. In a later analysis, HLA-associated TCR beta chains were found to be more clonally expanded and to have lower generation probabilities than equally common non-associated chains. A later analysis found that TCR association rates varied across HLA loci, with DRB1 alleles showing the most associated TCRs and HLA-C alleles the fewest.

The cohort was made up of several hundred healthy bone marrow donors. Cohort members were all nominally healthy when sampled, although unrecorded immune exposures were likely present. The donor was CMV seropositive and belonged to the group of a few hundred seropositive cohort members. A peripheral blood sample was provided by each donor, and peripheral blood mononuclear cells were used for TCR beta sequencing. The Qiagen DNeasy Blood Extraction Kit was used to extract genomic DNA from the blood cell samples. Trimming removed 10 bases from V and 5 bases from J, leaving 20 bases between the germline ends. CDR1 and CDR2 are drawn from the germline V gene (reference sequence): MNHEY, SMNVEV. The CDR3 runs 14 residues from the cysteine to the phenylalanine. Only the CDR3 DNA is retained, 42 bases long and in frame from the first base. This clone is characterized as medium-sized (0.01 to 0.1%). Its antigen target is currently unknown. No quality values exist for individual bases; no much larger clone is one base distant.

The library relied on the immunoSEQ multiplex PCR assay. For the multiplex PCR, a mixture combining 60 forward primers for TCR Vbeta segments and 13 reverse primers for TCR Jbeta segments was used. A multiplex PCR assay on genomic DNA amplified the CDR3 region of rearranged TCR beta genes. The Illumina HiSeq System was used to sequence the amplified TCR beta libraries as 87-base-pair reads. Processing in the source paper ran as follows. A later analysis counted tens of millions of unique TCR beta chains across the 666 repertoires, and some 11 million of these chains were shared by at least two donors. A nearest-neighbor algorithm error-corrected the raw reads and collapsed the reads into unique sequences, merging closely related sequences to remove PCR and sequencing errors. V, D and J gene segments were assigned by aligning CDR3 sequences to IMGT reference sequences. For a sequence to be retained, at least a six-nucleotide match to both a V gene segment and a J gene segment was required. A rearrangement was called productive if the CDR3 had no stop codons and remained in frame with V and J, and every other rearrangement was called non-productive. Following IMGT convention, CDR3 was defined as the stretch from the second conserved V-encoded cysteine up to the conserved J-encoded phenylalanine. Sequences without an unambiguous match to a single V gene segment were excluded from the earlier analysis of a few hundred of the donors. An earlier analysis of under 750 of the donors called V segments functional above 56.7% productive rearrangements and segregating when the between-donor standard deviation exceeded 5%. A statistical classification framework was built to diagnose cytomegalovirus status from the catalog of TCR beta chain sequences. In a later analysis, V and J genes were assigned by comparing TCR nucleotide sequences against IMGT/GENE-DB human TR gene sequences. A later analysis assigned CDR3 sequences and most-parsimonious VDJ recombination scenarios with the TCRdist pipeline. In a later analysis, each TCR beta chain was defined by its CDR3 amino acid sequence together with its V-gene family, and reads lacking a unique V-gene family were excluded. In a later analysis, a few hundred highly shared, low-generation-probability nucleotide sequences were removed to address suspected cross-contamination and a sequencing artifact. In a later analysis, a clonal expansion index for each public chain was calculated from normalized within-repertoire ranks of inferred template counts. In a later analysis, generation probabilities were computed using a VDJ recombination model fitted to out-of-frame rearrangements, and the results were checked against IGoR. A later analysis scored TCR-TCR, TCR-HLA and TCR-CMV co-occurrence with hypergeometric tests, applying a repertoire-size bias correction to TCR pairs. In a later analysis, false discovery rates were estimated by permuting HLA or CMV assignments 20 times. A later analysis grouped co-occurring TCRs with DBSCAN, adding TCRdist sequence similarity when clustering within HLA-allele-positive subsets. For co-occurrence clustering, repertoires with fewer than 30,000 or more than 120,000 public chains were excluded, along with a handful of repertoires with anomalous nucleotide sharing. The clones in this table, taken by TCRdb from immuneACCESS, are in-frame only. Not every clone is retained; where verified, under half of the shortfall comes from an unresolved V gene, and the cause of the rest is unknown. Clonal size and the V and J genes are those of that table, whereas D and trimming came from the DNA. This sample comprises roughly 80,000 clones, under 80% of them detected only once. The top ten clonotypes cover about 6.9% of the sample.

The chain couples TRBV27 to TRBJ1-1, with TRBD1 tentatively as D gene (5 bases match). The source of this sequence is a woman in her forties or fifties in good health and CMV-seropositive. Source material: PBMCs. In nucleotide form, the sequence is TGTGCCACCTTCGCCGGGACGGCGGGGACTGAAGCTTTCTTT. The translation is CATFAGTAGTEAFF.